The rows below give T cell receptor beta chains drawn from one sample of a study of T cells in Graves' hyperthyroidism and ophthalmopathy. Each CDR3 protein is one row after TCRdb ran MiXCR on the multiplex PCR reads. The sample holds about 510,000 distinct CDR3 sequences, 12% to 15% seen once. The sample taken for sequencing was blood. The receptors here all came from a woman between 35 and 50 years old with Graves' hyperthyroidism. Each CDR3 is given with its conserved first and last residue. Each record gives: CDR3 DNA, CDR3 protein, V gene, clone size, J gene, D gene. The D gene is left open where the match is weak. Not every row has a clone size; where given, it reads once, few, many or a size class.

cdr3_nt: TGCAGTGCCCTCCTACAGGGTCGAGCCGAGCGGTACTTC; cdr3_aa: CSALLQGRAERYF; v_call: TRBV20-1; clone_size: .; j_call: TRBJ2-7; d_call: .
cdr3_nt: TGTGCCAGCAGTGATAGCGGGAGTACAGAGACCCAGTACTTC; cdr3_aa: CASSDSGSTETQYF; v_call: TRBV12-3/TRBV12-4; clone_size: many; j_call: TRBJ2-5; d_call: TRBD2
cdr3_nt: TGTGCCAGCAGCCAAGGACAACGCGAGCAGTACTTC; cdr3_aa: CASSQGQREQYF; v_call: TRBV3-1; clone_size: few; j_call: TRBJ2-7; d_call: .
cdr3_nt: TGCAGTGCTAGAGATTGGACAGTAAGGGGCAATGAGCAGTTCTTC; cdr3_aa: CSARDWTVRGNEQFF; v_call: TRBV20-1; clone_size: .; j_call: TRBJ2-1; d_call: .
cdr3_nt: TGCGCCAGCAGTTCCGGACTAGCGGGGACTAAGCCTAGCACAGATACGCAGTATTTT; cdr3_aa: CASSSGLAGTKPSTDTQYF; v_call: TRBV5-1; clone_size: many; j_call: TRBJ2-3; d_call: TRBD2
cdr3_nt: TGTGCCAGCAGCGTAGAAGGGGTCCCTGGGATAGATACGCAGTATTTT; cdr3_aa: CASSVEGVPGIDTQYF; v_call: TRBV9; clone_size: few; j_call: TRBJ2-3; d_call: .
cdr3_nt: TGTGCCAGTCTACGACAGGATAGCTCCTACGAGCAGTACTTC; cdr3_aa: CASLRQDSSYEQYF; v_call: TRBV6-1; clone_size: many; j_call: TRBJ2-7; d_call: .
cdr3_nt: TGTGCCAGCAGCCCCATTACTAGCGGGGGACCCTACAATGAGCAGTTCTTC; cdr3_aa: CASSPITSGGPYNEQFF; v_call: TRBV28; clone_size: .; j_call: TRBJ2-1; d_call: TRBD2
cdr3_nt: TGTGCCAGCAGTGGACTAGCGGCACCCTACAATGAGCAGTTCTTC; cdr3_aa: CASSGLAAPYNEQFF; v_call: TRBV6-4; clone_size: few; j_call: TRBJ2-1; d_call: TRBD2
cdr3_nt: TGTGCCAGCAGTTACAGGGGGACCAAAAACATTCAGTACTTC; cdr3_aa: CASSYRGTKNIQYF; v_call: TRBV7-9; clone_size: few; j_call: TRBJ2-4; d_call: TRBD1
cdr3_nt: TGCGCCAGCAGCCAAGTCTGGGGGGAGGGCCCCCTTCAGTTCTTC; cdr3_aa: CASSQVWGEGPLQFF; v_call: TRBV4-1; clone_size: .; j_call: TRBJ2-1; d_call: TRBD2
cdr3_nt: TGCAGTGCTAGGAAACCGGGTGAAGCTTTCTTT; cdr3_aa: CSARKPGEAFF; v_call: TRBV20-1; clone_size: .; j_call: TRBJ1-1; d_call: .
cdr3_nt: TGCGCCAGCAGTGACCAGTACGAGCAGTACTTC; cdr3_aa: CASSDQYEQYF; v_call: TRBV10-2; clone_size: many; j_call: TRBJ2-7; d_call: .
cdr3_nt: TGTGCCAGCTCACCAAGGGACAGAGGGGAGCTGTTTTTT; cdr3_aa: CASSPRDRGELFF; v_call: TRBV18; clone_size: .; j_call: TRBJ2-2; d_call: TRBD1
cdr3_nt: TGTGCCAGCAGCGTTAGCGGGAGAACCTACTACGAGCAGTACTTC; cdr3_aa: CASSVSGRTYYEQYF; v_call: TRBV9; clone_size: many; j_call: TRBJ2-7; d_call: TRBD2
cdr3_nt: TGTGCCAGCAGCCAAGTGGGGGACAGGGACTATGGCTACACCTTC; cdr3_aa: CASSQVGDRDYGYTF; v_call: TRBV3-1; clone_size: .; j_call: TRBJ1-2; d_call: TRBD1
cdr3_nt: TGCGCCAGCCGAGAGACAGGGACCTACGAGCAGTACTTC; cdr3_aa: CASRETGTYEQYF; v_call: TRBV5-1; clone_size: many; j_call: TRBJ2-7; d_call: TRBD1
cdr3_nt: TGTGCCAGCAGTTTCAGGGCCTCCAACCCCTACGAGCAGTACTTC; cdr3_aa: CASSFRASNPYEQYF; v_call: TRBV28; clone_size: .; j_call: TRBJ2-7; d_call: .
cdr3_nt: TGTGCCAGCAGTTTAAAGGCCTCGGCCAGGGTCACTAACTATGGCTACACCTTC; cdr3_aa: CASSLKASARVTNYGYTF; v_call: TRBV27; clone_size: many; j_call: TRBJ1-2; d_call: .
cdr3_nt: TGTGCCAGCAGCAGCCAGGGGCACTACGAGCAGTACTTC; cdr3_aa: CASSSQGHYEQYF; v_call: TRBV7-9; clone_size: many; j_call: TRBJ2-7; d_call: .
cdr3_nt: TGTGCCAGCAGGGGACTAGCGGTAGCCAAAAACATTCAGTACTTC; cdr3_aa: CASRGLAVAKNIQYF; v_call: TRBV27; clone_size: .; j_call: TRBJ2-4; d_call: TRBD2
cdr3_nt: TGTGCCAGCAGTACAGGGGGTATCATCGGCGAGCAGTACTTC; cdr3_aa: CASSTGGIIGEQYF; v_call: TRBV12-3/TRBV12-4; clone_size: many; j_call: TRBJ2-7; d_call: TRBD1
cdr3_nt: TGTGCCAGCAGCCATATAGGACAGGGAGTCGCAGATACGCAGTATTTT; cdr3_aa: CASSHIGQGVADTQYF; v_call: TRBV2; clone_size: few; j_call: TRBJ2-3; d_call: TRBD1
cdr3_nt: TGCAGTGGTCGAGACGCTAAACGATCCTACGAGCAGTACTTC; cdr3_aa: CSGRDAKRSYEQYF; v_call: TRBV20-1; clone_size: many; j_call: TRBJ2-7; d_call: .
cdr3_nt: TGTGCCAGTAAATGGGACAGGGCCTATGGCTACACCTTC; cdr3_aa: CASKWDRAYGYTF; v_call: TRBV19; clone_size: few; j_call: TRBJ1-2; d_call: TRBD1
cdr3_nt: TGTGCCAGCAGCCAAAAGGGACTAGCTGTCCAAGAGACCCAGTACTTC; cdr3_aa: CASSQKGLAVQETQYF; v_call: TRBV14; clone_size: many; j_call: TRBJ2-5; d_call: TRBD2
cdr3_nt: TGTGCCAGCAGACTAAAGGGGATCGGGGAGCTGTTTTTT; cdr3_aa: CASRLKGIGELFF; v_call: TRBV12-3/TRBV12-4; clone_size: .; j_call: TRBJ2-2; d_call: .
cdr3_nt: TGTGCCAGCAGTCGAAGCTGGGACAGGGTATACGAGCAGTACTTC; cdr3_aa: CASSRSWDRVYEQYF; v_call: TRBV6-1; clone_size: .; j_call: TRBJ2-7; d_call: TRBD1
cdr3_nt: TGTGCCAGCAGCTCCCCCGGGACTAGCAGCAATGAGCAGTTCTTC; cdr3_aa: CASSSPGTSSNEQFF; v_call: TRBV9; clone_size: .; j_call: TRBJ2-1; d_call: TRBD2
cdr3_nt: TGTGCTAGCAGCCTGCTACTAGCGGGAGATGGGGAGCAGTTCTTC; cdr3_aa: CASSLLLAGDGEQFF; v_call: TRBV7-7; clone_size: many; j_call: TRBJ2-1; d_call: TRBD2
cdr3_nt: TGTGCCAGCAGGACAGGGGGTTCACCCCTCCACTTT; cdr3_aa: CASRTGGSPLHF; v_call: TRBV6-1; clone_size: .; j_call: TRBJ1-6; d_call: TRBD1
cdr3_nt: TGTGCCAGCAGGCCCACGACAGTTAGCACAGATACGCAGTATTTT; cdr3_aa: CASRPTTVSTDTQYF; v_call: TRBV5-6; clone_size: once; j_call: TRBJ2-3; d_call: .
cdr3_nt: TGTGCCAGCAGCGTGGGACTCGAAAATTACTACGAGCAGTACTTC; cdr3_aa: CASSVGLENYYEQYF; v_call: TRBV9; clone_size: few; j_call: TRBJ2-7; d_call: .
cdr3_nt: TGCGCCAGCAGCATTGGGGCCTCCAAAGCCTCAACAGATACGCAGTATTTT; cdr3_aa: CASSIGASKASTDTQYF; v_call: TRBV5-1; clone_size: many; j_call: TRBJ2-3; d_call: .
cdr3_nt: TGTGCCAGCAGTGACAGGGCTGAAAAACTGTTTTTT; cdr3_aa: CASSDRAEKLFF; v_call: TRBV2; clone_size: many; j_call: TRBJ1-4; d_call: .
cdr3_nt: TGCAGTGCTAGAGATGAGGCTAGCGGGTTCAATGAGCAGTTCTTC; cdr3_aa: CSARDEASGFNEQFF; v_call: TRBV20-1; clone_size: .; j_call: TRBJ2-1; d_call: TRBD2
cdr3_nt: TGTGCCAGCAGCTTAGGGGGGGGGGTACATCAGCCCCAGCATTTT; cdr3_aa: CASSLGGGVHQPQHF; v_call: TRBV7-2; clone_size: few; j_call: TRBJ1-5; d_call: .
cdr3_nt: TGCGCCAGCAGCTTGGAAATAGGTGGAAACACCATATATTTT; cdr3_aa: CASSLEIGGNTIYF; v_call: TRBV5-1; clone_size: few; j_call: TRBJ1-3; d_call: .
cdr3_nt: TGTGCCAGCAGTTTTTTCTCCGACAGGTACTTC; cdr3_aa: CASSFFSDRYF; v_call: TRBV28; clone_size: .; j_call: TRBJ2-7; d_call: .
cdr3_nt: TGTGCCAGCAGGGGGACGGTTAATCAGCCCCAGCATTTT; cdr3_aa: CASRGTVNQPQHF; v_call: TRBV12-3/TRBV12-4; clone_size: .; j_call: TRBJ1-5; d_call: .
cdr3_nt: TGCAGTGCTAGTGGTAGCGGTGCAGGGTCCTACGAGCAGTACTTC; cdr3_aa: CSASGSGAGSYEQYF; v_call: TRBV20-1; clone_size: many; j_call: TRBJ2-7; d_call: .